This TCR beta chain originates from a study of T cells in Graves' hyperthyroidism and ophthalmopathy. Study at large: Upon initial diagnosis and before any treatment, peripheral blood was collected. Study findings and constraints: The model identified upcoming ophthalmopathy a median 6.5 months ahead of onset.

TCR beta CDR3 sequences were amplified from RNA transcripts. A set of HTBI primers served as the primers for a first-round RT-PCR of the TCR CDR3. One entry per CDR3 protein results from TCRdb running MiXCR on the multiplex PCR reads. The sample carries some 570,000 distinct CDR3 sequences, approximately 14% recorded once. This clonotype was detected many times. Its antigen is as yet unknown. Germline lookup yields CDR1 SGHNT and CDR2 YENEEA. Trimming cost V 3 bases and J 5 bases, with 11 bases left between them. The CDR3 consists of 14 residues. This TCR was recovered from a woman younger than 35 with Graves' ophthalmopathy. The sequencing sample was made of blood. The genes are TRBV11-3 and TRBJ2-1; D not resolved. Here the CDR3 DNA reads TGTGCCAGCAGCTTTGCCGCAGAGAACAATGAGCAGTTCTTC. It encodes CASSFAAENNEQFF.